The rows below give T cell receptor beta chains drawn from one sample of a study of blood T cell repertoires in COVID-19. Sequencing used immunoSEQ multiplex PCR; TCRdb keeps in-frame clones, though not all of them. The sample has 250,000 to 300,000 clones, around nine tenths seen once. Sequencing was done on a sample of PBMCs or T cells enriched from blood (not recorded which). The receptors originated from an older woman who had recovered from COVID-19. Both conserved end residues are part of each CDR3. The D gene is left open where the match is weak. Not every row has a clone size; where given, it reads once, few, many or a size class.

clone_size	v_call	j_call	cdr3_length	d_call	cdr3_nt	cdr3_aa
NA	TRBV9	TRBJ2-3	17	NA	TGTGCCAGCAGCGTAGCTTATGGGGGAGGTGTCACAGATACGCAGTATTTT	CASSVAYGGGVTDTQYF
few	TRBV19	TRBJ1-5	14	NA	TGTGCCAGTAGTAAGATGACAGGCAATCAGCCCCAGCATTTT	CASSKMTGNQPQHF
NA	TRBV28	TRBJ2-7	16	NA	TGTGCCAGCAGTCTTCCTCTAGCTGCCTCCGTCGACGAGCAGTACTTC	CASSLPLAASVDEQYF
once	TRBV30	TRBJ1-4	14	NA	TGTGCCTGGAGTGCCTCAGGGGAGGGTGAAAAACTGTTTTTT	CAWSASGEGEKLFF
NA	TRBV6-5	TRBJ1-2	14	NA	TGTGCCAGCAGTTACTCCCCGAGGGGAGGTGGCTACACCTTC	CASSYSPRGGGYTF
once	TRBV5-1	TRBJ1-1	17	NA	TGCGCCAGCAGCGATCCCTTGACTGATCCCTTGAACACTGAAGCTTTCTTT	CASSDPLTDPLNTEAFF
NA	TRBV10-3	TRBJ2-1	15	TRBD2	TGTGCCATCAGCAAAGGGATAGCGGGAGCAAATGAGCAGTTCTTC	CAISKGIAGANEQFF
NA	TRBV7-9	TRBJ1-2	12	NA	TGTGCCAGCAGCCCGACGGGCTATGGCTACACCTTC	CASSPTGYGYTF
NA	TRBV7-3	TRBJ2-2	17	TRBD2	TGTGCCAGCATCGAATCGGGACTAGCGGGACTCGGCGGGGAGCTGTTTTTT	CASIESGLAGLGGELFF
NA	TRBV5-1	TRBJ2-1	13	NA	TGCGCCAGCAGGGAGGCAGGAGACAATGAGCAGTTCTTC	CASREAGDNEQFF
NA	TRBV19	TRBJ1-1	14	NA	TGTGCCAGTAGTCCCCAGGGTCTGAACACTGAAGCTTTCTTT	CASSPQGLNTEAFF
once	TRBV19	TRBJ2-2	12	NA	TGTGCCAGTAGTAACGGTGCCGGGGAGCTGTTTTTT	CASSNGAGELFF
NA	TRBV30	TRBJ1-1	13	TRBD1	TGTGCCTGGAGTTGGACAGGGGGCACTGAAGCTTTCTTT	CAWSWTGGTEAFF
NA	TRBV30	TRBJ2-7	16	TRBD1	TGTGCCTGGAGTAGACCGACGGGACAGGGGATCTACGAGCAGTACTTC	CAWSRPTGQGIYEQYF
NA	TRBV12-3/TRBV12-4	TRBJ1-2	12	NA	TGTGCCAGCAGTCGTGCCGGGAGTGGCTACACCTTC	CASSRAGSGYTF
NA	TRBV7-9	TRBJ1-2	11	NA	TGTGCCAGCAGCTTAGAGGCAGGGGAAGCCTTC	CASSLEAGEAF
NA	TRBV11-3	TRBJ2-5	14	TRBD2	TGTGCCAGCAGCCCTCGCGGGAGCTGGGAGACCCAGTACTTC	CASSPRGSWETQYF
few	TRBV19	TRBJ1-5	15	TRBD1	TGTGCCAGTAGTTCAGGGGGAATAGGGAATCAGCCCCAGCATTTT	CASSSGGIGNQPQHF
NA	TRBV27	TRBJ2-7	14	NA	TGTGCCAGCAGTCCGGGATCATACTCCTACGAGCAGTACTTC	CASSPGSYSYEQYF
few	TRBV10-1	TRBJ2-2	12	NA	TGCGCCAGCGGACACGGCACCGGGGAGCTGTTTTTT	CASGHGTGELFF
NA	TRBV5-4	TRBJ2-7	15	TRBD1	TGTGCCAGCAGCCGGCAGGACAGGGGAGCCTACGAGCAGTACTTC	CASSRQDRGAYEQYF
few	TRBV3-1/TRBV3-2	TRBJ2-7	14	TRBD1	TGTGCCAGCAGCCCACGGGACAGGGGGCTCGAGCAGTACTTC	CASSPRDRGLEQYF
NA	TRBV5-4	TRBJ2-4	14	NA	TGTGCCAGCAGCCAACAGTTAGCCAAAAACATTCAGTACTTC	CASSQQLAKNIQYF
NA	TRBV29-1	TRBJ2-1	16	NA	TGCAGCGTTGAAGGGGGGCCCAGGAGCTCCTACAATGAGCAGTTCTTC	CSVEGGPRSSYNEQFF
once	TRBV12-3/TRBV12-4	TRBJ1-5	13	NA	TGTGCCAGCCGAACAGATGCTTATCAGCCCCAGCATTTT	CASRTDAYQPQHF
NA	TRBV3-1/TRBV3-2	TRBJ1-3	16	TRBD1	TGTGCCAGCAGCCTTACAGGGGATGGTGTTGGAAACACCATATATTTT	CASSLTGDGVGNTIYF
NA	TRBV4-1	TRBJ2-3	16	TRBD2	TGCGCCAGCAGCCATCAGGGACTAGCCGGCACAGATACGCAGTATTTT	CASSHQGLAGTDTQYF
once	TRBV27	TRBJ2-2	15	NA	TGTGCCAGCAGTAGGAGGACTCCGTGGGCCGGGGAGCTGTTTTTT	CASSRRTPWAGELFF
NA	TRBV28	TRBJ1-2	15	TRBD1	TGTGCCAGCAGCCTCCAGGGACAGGGGTCCGGGGGCTACACCTTC	CASSLQGQGSGGYTF
once	TRBV19	TRBJ1-5	16	NA	TGTGCCAGTATTGGGCCGGGGATCGGGTGGGGACAGCCCCAGCATTTT	CASIGPGIGWGQPQHF
NA	TRBV6-2/TRBV6-3	TRBJ2-3	13	NA	TGTGCCAGCAGTTTTACTAGTGCAGATACGCAGTATTTT	CASSFTSADTQYF
NA	TRBV27	TRBJ2-3	15	TRBD2	TGTGCCAGCAGTTTCACTAGCGGGGGGACAGATACGCAGTATTTT	CASSFTSGGTDTQYF
NA	TRBV10-3	TRBJ2-1	15	NA	TGTGCCATCAGTGAGAGGGCTAACGGGAACAATGAGCAGTTCTTC	CAISERANGNNEQFF
NA	TRBV5-1	TRBJ1-2	14	TRBD1	TGCGCCAGCAGCTTTGGGACAGGGGAAGGTGGCTACACCTTC	CASSFGTGEGGYTF
NA	TRBV28	TRBJ2-3	14	NA	TGTGCCAGCAGCTACCGAGGAACCGAAGATACGCAGTATTTT	CASSYRGTEDTQYF
once	TRBV2	TRBJ2-5	13	NA	TGTGCCAGCAGTGACAGAGGGAGAGAGACCCAGTACTTC	CASSDRGRETQYF
NA	TRBV30	TRBJ1-6	15	NA	TGTGCCTGGAGTGTAGGACAGACTTATAATTCACCCCTCCACTTT	CAWSVGQTYNSPLHF
NA	TRBV15	TRBJ2-5	17	TRBD2	TGTGCCACCAGCAGAGATCCGGGACTAGCGGGAGACGGGACCCAGTACTTC	CATSRDPGLAGDGTQYF
NA	TRBV4-1	TRBJ2-5	16	TRBD1	TGCGCCAGCAGCCATGATCCGGGACAGTACCAAGAGACCCAGTACTTC	CASSHDPGQYQETQYF
few	TRBV20-1	TRBJ2-1	17	TRBD1	TGCAGTGCTAGTGGCCTGCGACAGGGGCGAAACTACAATGAGCAGTTCTTC	CSASGLRQGRNYNEQFF
NA	TRBV10-3	TRBJ1-1	15	NA	TGTGCCTGCCAAGAGAGCCCTTTGAAAGACACTGAAGCTTTCTTT	CACQESPLKDTEAFF
once	TRBV12-3/TRBV12-4	TRBJ2-1	13	NA	TGTGCCAGCAGTTTAAACAGGGCGGATGAGCAGTTCTTC	CASSLNRADEQFF
once	TRBV27	TRBJ1-2	16	TRBD1	TGTGCCAGCAGTCTCTCGGACAGGGCTAATAGGGATGGCTACACCTTC	CASSLSDRANRDGYTF
once	TRBV5-1	TRBJ2-5	14	NA	TGCGCCAGCAGCGACCGACAGATCCAAGAGACCCAGTACTTC	CASSDRQIQETQYF
NA	TRBV7-3	TRBJ1-1	16	NA	TGTGCCAGCAGCTTATACGCCGGGGGTTATTCGACTGAAGCTTTCTTT	CASSLYAGGYSTEAFF
NA	TRBV5-1	TRBJ1-1	13	NA	TGCGCCAGCAGCTTGGTACTTAACACTGAAGCTTTCTTT	CASSLVLNTEAFF
NA	TRBV5-3	TRBJ1-4	16	NA	TGTGCCAGAAGCGCGTTAGATGGGGCGCAGTATGAAAAACTGTTTTTT	CARSALDGAQYEKLFF
once	TRBV28	TRBJ1-3	14	NA	TGTGCCAGCAGTTTCGGGGGTGATGGAAACACCATATATTTT	CASSFGGDGNTIYF
few	TRBV5-1	TRBJ1-2	14	TRBD1	TGCGCCAGCAGCTTGGGGACAGGGGACTATGGCTACACCTTC	CASSLGTGDYGYTF
NA	TRBV9	TRBJ1-3	14	NA	TGTGCCAGCAGCGTAGCCAACAGAGGAAACACCATATATTTT	CASSVANRGNTIYF
NA	TRBV5-5	TRBJ2-1	11	NA	TGTGCCAGCAGCTTCTACGTTGAGCAGTTCTTC	CASSFYVEQFF
NA	TRBV6-5	TRBJ1-2	16	NA	TGTGCCAGCAGTTACTCCTACACGGGGGTCGCCTATGGCTACACCTTC	CASSYSYTGVAYGYTF
NA	TRBV24-1	TRBJ1-4	15	TRBD1	TGTGCCACCAGTGATTCAAGGGGGCAGGGTGAAAAACTGTTTTTT	CATSDSRGQGEKLFF
once	TRBV30	TRBJ1-4	13	NA	TGTGCCTGGAGGGCTGGCAGGGTTGAAAAACTGTTTTTT	CAWRAGRVEKLFF
NA	TRBV5-1	TRBJ2-1	13	TRBD1	TGCGCCAGCAGCTTACAGGGGTACAATGAGCAGTTCTTC	CASSLQGYNEQFF